This T cell receptor (beta chain) was obtained from a study of post-analysis software for immune sequencing data. Study context: The cohort encompassed relapsing-remitting, secondary progressive and progressive-relapsing multiple sclerosis disease courses.

The germline V and J ends were trimmed by 3 bases and 4 bases, with 7 bases remaining between them. CDR3 size: 12 residues. Findings and limits, study-wide: Normalized Chao1 diversity was significantly lower in multiple sclerosis patients than in controls. Pronounced co-clustering by F measure was evident among identically batched samples. TRBV5-6, TRBV5-1 and TRBV20-1 belonged to a set of roughly 5 TRBV segments that were more frequent in patients than controls.

TCR beta cDNA libraries had unique molecular identifiers. Starting from approximately 1 to 10 million T cells, the study yielded 460,000 or so cDNA molecules. TCRdb called the PCR reads again in MiXCR, with one record for every CDR3 protein. The sample holds about 500,000 distinct CDR3 sequences; 45% are singletons and the top ten take 9% to 14%. This clonotype has only a few counts. What it recognizes is unknown. J is TRBJ2-7 and V is TRBV12-3 or TRBV12-4, with D uncertain. The sequenced material came from blood. This receptor was identified in a girl aged 10 to 17 with multiple sclerosis. CDR3 sequence (DNA): TGTGCCAGCAGTTTCATGGGGTACGAGCAGTACTTC. Protein: CASSFMGYEQYF.